Listed below are T cell receptor beta chains from one sample, sequenced in a study of OX40 agonist ivuxolimab in advanced cancers. Profiling relied on immunoSEQ multiplex PCR, and the TCRdb table lists in-frame clones only, not all of them. Of roughly 80,000 clones detected, about nine tenths appear once; the ten largest clones hold about 0.32%. The source was CD4+ or CD8+ T cells sorted from blood, collected in a trial of the OX40 agonist ivuxolimab. Every receptor here comes from an adult with an advanced solid tumor such as melanoma, head and neck, liver or kidney cancer. The CDR3 runs from the conserved cysteine through the conserved F or W. The D gene is left open where the match is weak. Where a row states a size, it is once, few, many or the class of an expanded clone; other rows omit it.

abundance,j_gene,d_gene,v_gene,CDR3nt,CDR3aa
once,TRBJ2-7,TRBD1,TRBV29-1,TGCAGCGCGTTGACAGGGTCGTACGAGCAGTACTTC,CSALTGSYEQYF
.,TRBJ1-5,.,TRBV27,TGTGCCAGCAGTTTCCTGAGCGCGAGCAATCAGCCCCAGCATTTT,CASSFLSASNQPQHF
.,TRBJ1-5,.,TRBV7-8,TGTGCCAGCACCCGAGGGGGTTCGCGCCAGCCCCAGCATTTT,CASTRGGSRQPQHF
.,TRBJ1-3,.,TRBV10-1,TGCGCCAGCAGTGATCTCAGGGACCCCAGCTCTGGAAACACCATATATTTT,CASSDLRDPSSGNTIYF
.,TRBJ2-3,.,TRBV27,TGTGCCAGCAGTTTATCCTACACCCCCCGGGGAAGGGGAGTCGCAGATACGCAGTATTTT,CASSLSYTPRGRGVADTQYF
.,TRBJ2-3,.,TRBV7-8,TGTGCCAGCAGCCCCGCCGCGGGGTCGGTAAGCACAGATACGCAGTATTTT,CASSPAAGSVSTDTQYF
once,TRBJ1-3,.,TRBV11-2,TGTGCCAGCAGCTTTATGGGACGGTACCCCTCTGGAAACACCATATATTTT,CASSFMGRYPSGNTIYF
.,TRBJ1-3,.,TRBV7-2,TGTGCCAGCAGCTTAGAAGTCCGGAACACCATATATTTT,CASSLEVRNTIYF
few,TRBJ1-2,TRBD1,TRBV10-3,TGTGCCATCAGTGGACAGGGCTTCCACTATGGCTACACCTTC,CAISGQGFHYGYTF
few,TRBJ2-7,.,TRBV5-6,TGTGCCAGCAGCCCTCCCGGGACAATTTTCGGAGAGCAGTACTTC,CASSPPGTIFGEQYF
.,TRBJ1-2,.,TRBV28,TGTGCCAGCACTCCTAAGGCACCGCTAACTATGGCTACACCCTTC,CASTPKAPLTMATPF
few,TRBJ1-5,.,TRBV4-1,TGCGCCAGCAGCCCTCAACAGGGTAGTCAGCCCCAGCATTTT,CASSPQQGSQPQHF
.,TRBJ1-5,TRBD1,TRBV7-8,TGTGCCAGCAGCTCCTACCGGGACAGACTTAATCAGCCCCAGCATTTT,CASSSYRDRLNQPQHF
.,TRBJ1-4,TRBD1,TRBV28,TGTGCCAGCACCCATTACGGGACAGGGGGCCCATTTGACGAAAAACTGTTTTTT,CASTHYGTGGPFDEKLFF
.,TRBJ2-7,.,TRBV28,TGTGCCAGCAGTTTAGGTGGGGGGCGCGTATACGAGCAGTACTTC,CASSLGGGRVYEQYF
.,TRBJ1-2,TRBD1,TRBV6-1,TGTGCCAGCAGTCCCCGGGGGGGACAGCCTTATGGCTACACCTTC,CASSPRGGQPYGYTF